These 14 T cell receptor beta chains came from one sample sequenced in a study of blood T cell repertoires in COVID-19. Method: immunoSEQ multiplex PCR; TCRdb's copy keeps in-frame clones and lacks some. The sample lists over 110,000 clones; 81% were seen once. Sequencing was carried out using peripheral blood. These receptors were collected from a human donor in a cohort sampled during active COVID-19.

The genes are TRBV7-2 and TRBJ2-7; 7 nucleotides align to TRBD2. V shed 2 bases and J 6 bases; nucleotides not matched to a gene: 7. CDR3 size: 14 residues. Looked up from germline, CDR1 is SGHTA and CDR2 is FQGNSA. The CDR3 is CASSLNAGEGEQYF. CDR3 bases: TGTGCCAGCAGCTTAAATGCGGGAGAAGGCGAGCAGTACTTC.

V is TRBV18 and J is TRBJ2-1; 8 positions agree with TRBD2. The CDR3 has 15 amino acids. V lost 8 bases and J lost 4; bases outside the gene matches: 10. Per the germline V gene, CDR1 is KGHSH and CDR2 is LQKENI. The CDR3 nucleotides read TGTGCCAGCATGCGAGCGGGAGCGGTGTACAATGAGCAGTTCTTC. It encodes CASMRAGAVYNEQFF.

Of note for this clone: The junction departs from germline at one end; a sequencing error may be responsible. The gene calls are TRBV6-1 and TRBJ2-7; D remains unclear. The CDR3 covers 15 residues. In germline, CDR1 is MNHNS, CDR2 SASEGT. CDR3 nucleotide sequence: TGTGCCAGCAGTCAAGCATGGGCAGGTAACTACGAGCAGTACTTC. Translated, it gives CASSQAWAGNYEQYF.

The rearrangement uses TRBV5-4 and TRBJ2-1, with a tentative D call TRBD2 (6 bases). V was cut by 2 bases and J by 6 bases, with 15 bases left in between. The CDR3 contains 15 residues. CDR1 and CDR2 (germline): SGHNT, YYREEE (reference sequence). In nucleotides, the CDR3 is TGTGCCAGCAGCTTTACGGCTAGCGATAGCAATGAGCAGTTCTTC. It translates to CASSFTASDSNEQFF.

Concerning this clone itself: At the DNA level, this CDR3 is encoded by other sequences in the same sample as well. The chain joins TRBV7-2 to TRBJ2-7; 7 bases agree with TRBD2. CDR3 length: 14 amino acids. CDR1 and CDR2 (germline): SGHTA, FQGNSA. The trim removed 1 base at V and 4 bases at J, leaving 4 bases unmatched. CDR3 sequence reads: CASSLGGGSYEQYF. The CDR3 DNA reads as TGTGCCAGCAGCTTAGGCGGCGGGAGTTACGAGCAGTACTTC.

As concerns this clone: This specimen includes other DNA sequences encoding the same CDR3. The V gene is TRBV5-1, the J gene TRBJ2-3; D possibly corresponds to TRBD2 (6 bases). Germline V gene lookup returns CDR1 SGHRS and CDR2 YFSETQ. This CDR3 spans 15 amino acids. The germline V and J ends were trimmed by 0 bases and 3 bases, with 11 bases remaining between them. CDR3 in amino acids: CASSLVGRTTDTQYF. The CDR3 DNA follows: TGCGCCAGCAGCTTGGTCGGGAGAACGACAGATACGCAGTATTTT.

The chain couples TRBV10-3 to TRBJ1-1, with D possibly being TRBD1 (6 bases). V lost 4 bases to trimming and J lost 1 base, with 7 bases between them. The germline gives CDR1 ENHRY, CDR2 SYGVKD. CDR3 size: 13 residues. The CDR3 DNA sequence: TGTGCCATCAGTGGGACAGAGAACACTGAAGCTTTCTTT. This codes for CAISGTENTEAFF.

V usage is TRBV6-5 and J usage is TRBJ1-2; TRBD1 agrees at 9 bases. Trimming at V came to 8 bases and at J to 7 bases, leaving 8 bases not matched to a gene. The germline CDR1 and CDR2 sequences are MNHEY and SVGAGI. This CDR3 contains 13 residues. For the CDR3, the DNA is TGTGCCAGCTCTACAGGGGGCGGGTTTGGCTACACCTTC. Translation gives CASSTGGGFGYTF.

The J gene is TRBJ2-5, the V gene TRBV29-1; 7 nucleotides line up with TRBD1. Germline CDR1 reads SQVTM; CDR2 reads ANQGSEA. V lost 5 bases to trimming and J lost 5 bases; unmatched junction nucleotides: 2. The CDR3 totals 11 residues. CDR3 sequence reads: CSVQTGETQYF. The DNA for the CDR3 is TGCAGCGTTCAGACAGGGGAGACCCAGTACTTC.

Concerning this clone: The sample contains more than one DNA sequence encoding this CDR3. The V and J genes are TRBV9 and TRBJ1-2, with a possible D match to TRBD1 (6 bases). Between the trimmed V and J ends, which lost 0 bases and 2 bases, there was a span of 8 bases. The germline V gene encodes CDR1 SGDLS and CDR2 YYNGEE. The CDR3 loop spans 14 amino acids. Written as DNA, the CDR3 is TGTGCCAGCAGCGTAGGGCAGGGGAACTATGGCTACACCTTC. Its translation: CASSVGQGNYGYTF.

This clone was picked up one time. The chain couples TRBV15 to TRBJ2-1; 12 nucleotides align to TRBD2. V trimming: 5 bases; J trimming: 6 bases; junction bases outside the gene matches: 5. This CDR3 spans 15 amino acids. The germline V gene encodes CDR1 LNHNV and CDR2 YYDKDF (reference sequence). The CDR3, as DNA: TGTGCCACCAGCCCCCTAGCGGGAGGGCCCAATGAGCAGTTCTTC. Protein sequence: CATSPLAGGPNEQFF.

V is TRBV7-3 and J is TRBJ2-1, with 12 positions matching TRBD2. Germline trimming cut 1 base from V and 10 bases from J; bases unmatched to any gene: 2. CDR3 size: 14 residues. Germline V lookup: CDR1 SGHTA, CDR2 FQGTGA. The CDR3 here is CASSLNLAGGEQFF. DNA for the CDR3: TGTGCCAGCAGCTTAAACCTAGCGGGAGGGGAGCAGTTCTTC.

This clone was counted a few times. This chain links TRBV29-1 with TRBJ2-1, with 10 nucleotides matching TRBD2. Looked up from germline, CDR1 is SQVTM and CDR2 is ANQGSEA. After removal of 3 bases from V and 4 bases from J, the junction contained 6 bases not matched to a gene. The CDR3 loop spans 15 amino acids. The CDR3 DNA sequence: TGCAGCGTTGATCCGGGACTAGCGTCTTACAATGAGCAGTTCTTC. This codes for CSVDPGLASYNEQFF.

The V gene is TRBV19, the J gene TRBJ2-7; 7 positions agree with TRBD2. The CDR3 spans 16 residues. CDR1 is LNHDA and CDR2 is SQIVND in the germline V gene (reference sequence). V was pared by 3 bases and J by 2 bases, with 10 bases of the junction left unmatched. The CDR3 is CASSIRGGVGPYEQYF. CDR3 bases: TGTGCCAGTAGTATTCGGGGAGGGGTTGGACCCTACGAGCAGTACTTC.